These 8 T cell receptor beta chains share one sample of origin, sequenced in a study of blood T cell repertoires in COVID-19. Sequencing was performed with immunoSEQ multiplex PCR; in TCRdb, only in-frame clones are kept and a portion is missing. The sample contains fewer than 500,000 clones, more than 75% of which appear only once. Sequencing was done on a sample of peripheral blood. The receptors were gathered from a human donor with acute or convalescent COVID-19. The donor label of this sample is uncertain.

The rearrangement uses TRBV11-2 and TRBJ2-1; D remains ambiguous. Germline CDR1 SGHAT, CDR2 FQNNGV. The V gene lost 8 bases and the J gene lost 0 bases, with 11 bases spanning the gap. This CDR3 is built from 14 residues. The CDR3 DNA reads as TGTGCCAGCTCCCCTACGGGCTCCTACAATGAGCAGTTCTTC. Translated: CASSPTGSYNEQFF.

CDR3 protein: CASSPVGLSPYEQYF. The CDR3 bases are TGCGCCAGCAGCCCGGTGGGGCTGAGCCCCTACGAGCAGTACTTC. The chain employs TRBV5-1 and TRBJ2-7; tentatively, D is TRBD1 (5 bases). CDR3 length equals 15 residues. In germline, CDR1 is SGHRS, CDR2 YFSETQ. With 4 bases removed from V and 2 bases from J, the gap between germline ends came to 16 bases.

The chain is built from TRBV30 and TRBJ2-1; 14 bases agree with TRBD2. Unmatched junction bases numbered 7, after V lost 2 bases and J lost 10 bases. CDR1 and CDR2 from the germline V gene are GTSNPN and SVGIG (reference sequence). CDR3 length: 15 amino acids. The CDR3 sequence is CAWSRGTSGSLEQFF. The CDR3 nucleotides are TGTGCCTGGAGTCGTGGGACTAGCGGGAGTTTGGAGCAGTTCTTC. The full variable domain, its missing parts supplied by reference TRBV30 and TRBJ2-1, is SQTIHQWPATLVQPVGSPLSLECTVEGTSNPNLYWYRQAAGRGLQLLFYSVGIGQISSEVPQNLSASRPQDRQFILSSKKLLLSDSGFYLCAWSRGTSGSLEQFFGPGTRLTVL.

This clone showed up just a few times. The chain combines TRBV18 with TRBJ2-2, with D unresolved. V lost 4 bases and J lost 0, with 9 bases in between. The CDR3 is 15 amino acids. Germline assignment: CDR1 KGHSH and CDR2 LQKENI. The CDR3: CASSLAAANTGELFF. The CDR3 nucleotides read TGTGCCAGCTCACTAGCAGCCGCGAACACCGGGGAGCTGTTTTTT. The full variable domain, rest sourced from reference TRBV18 and TRBJ2-2, is NAGVMQNPRHLVRRRGQEARLRCSPMKGHSHVYWYRQLPEEGLKFMVYLQKENIIDESGMPKERFSAEFPKEGPSILRIQQVVRGDSAAYFCASSLAAANTGELFFGEGSRLTVL.

The rearrangement joins TRBV2 to TRBJ1-1; unclear D gene. The CDR3 is 15 amino acids. V dropped 6 bases and J dropped 11 bases, with 25 bases sitting between them. The germline gives CDR1 SNHLY, CDR2 FYNNEI. The CDR3 loop reads CASRKSILGGTVAFF. DNA for the CDR3: TGTGCCAGCAGGAAGAGCATCCTTGGTGGAACAGTTGCTTTCTTT.

This clone has more than one count but fewer than ten. V gene TRBV10-1 combines with J gene TRBJ1-2, with D possibly TRBD1 on 6 matching bases. V was cut by 6 bases and J by 2 bases, with 10 bases left in between. Germline V CDR1 and CDR2: WNHNN, SYGVQD (reference sequence). The length of the CDR3 is 13 residues. Here the CDR3 DNA reads TGCGCCAGCAGCGGGACATTAAACTATGGCTACACCTTC. Translating gives CASSGTLNYGYTF.

This clone was recorded once. This same CDR3 is encoded by further DNA sequences in the sample. This chain links TRBV28 with TRBJ2-5, with TRBD1 matching over 10 bases. The CDR3 totals 15 residues. V shed 6 bases, J shed 5 bases, and the junction held 9 bases outside the gene matches. Germline-derived CDR1 and CDR2 are MDHEN and SYDVKM. In DNA, the CDR3 is TGTGCCAGCAGCCGGAACCGGGACAGGGGTGAGACCCAGTACTTC. The encoded protein is CASSRNRDRGETQYF. Full variable domain (outside the CDR3, taken from reference TRBV28 and TRBJ2-5): DVKVTQSSRYLVKRTGEKVFLECVQDMDHENMFWYRQDPGLGLRLIYFSYDVKMKEKGDIPEGYSVSREKKERFSLILESASTNQTSMYLCASSRNRDRGETQYFGPGTRLLVL.

V gene TRBV7-2 combines with J gene TRBJ1-6, with TRBD1 matching 7 bases. J lost 7 bases, V lost 5 bases, and 5 bases had no gene match. Germline V gives CDR1 SGHTA, CDR2 FQGNSA. The CDR3 sequence is 14 residues long. In DNA form, the CDR3 reads TGTGCCAGCAGCCCCCGGGACAGAAATTCACCCCTCCACTTT. Translated: CASSPRDRNSPLHF.